The 23 T cell receptor beta chains presented below share a single source sample, sequenced in a study of T-cell memory formation after mild COVID-19 (dated by TCRdb to 2020 to 2023). The library relied on 5' RACE. Sequencer: Illumina NovaSeq 6000. TCRdb redid the processing of the public reads, applying fastp at Q25 and MiXCR, and retained in-frame beta chains. Rows merge per CDR3 protein into single entries with the most common DNA and genes. Across this sample there are 98,000 or so distinct CDR3 sequences, with over 15% seen only once. Less than 6% of the sample belongs to the ten largest clones. Material: PBMCs or a T cell subset sorted from them (not recorded which). The receptor source for this set is a young man who had mild COVID-19 (a few samples of this study predate the infection). The sample titles of this study are shuffled in the database, so cell type and time point are left out; the donor was told from shared clones.

V and J are TRBV7-9 and TRBJ2-5; D may be TRBD2 (6 bases). Germline V gene lookup returns CDR1 SEHNR and CDR2 FQNEAQ (reference sequence). This CDR3 has 17 amino acids. V was clipped by 5 bases and J by 0 bases, with 19 bases between them. CDR3 in DNA: TGTGCCAGCAGCCTCCGGGGGTGGGAATACTACCAAGAGACCCAGTACTTC. Translated, it gives CASSLRGWEYYQETQYF.

The chain carries TRBV5-1 and TRBJ1-5; D uncertain. CDR3 length: 13 residues. Per the germline V gene, CDR1 is SGHRS and CDR2 is YFSETQ. V lost 5 bases and J 8 bases, leaving 14 bases between the germline ends. CDR3 sequence: CASSRDGDEPQHF. In nucleotides, the CDR3 is TGCGCCAGCAGTCGAGACGGTGATGAGCCCCAGCATTTT.

This clonotype was counted between two and nine times. V gene TRBV20-1 combines with J gene TRBJ2-5; 13 bases are a match to TRBD2. From germline, CDR1 is DFQATT and CDR2 SNEGSKA (reference sequence). The CDR3 length is 16 residues. The junction had 6 bases not matched to a gene; V was cut back by 3 bases and J by 2 bases. The CDR3 sequence: CSARAGTSGDQETQYF. The CDR3 nucleotides are TGCAGTGCTAGGGCCGGGACTAGCGGGGATCAAGAGACCCAGTACTTC.

The chain recombines TRBV5-1 with TRBJ1-1; possibly TRBD1 for D (5 bases). CDR1 is SGHRS, CDR2 YFSETQ, per germline. The CDR3 loop spans 13 amino acids. Trimming removed 5 bases from V and 0 bases from J, with 8 bases in between. CDR3 amino acids: CASRRGMNTEAFF. CDR3 nucleotides: TGCGCCAGCAGGCGGGGGATGAACACTGAAGCTTTCTTT.

This sequence joins TRBV7-3 and TRBJ1-1, with D perhaps matching TRBD1 (5 bases). Germline V gives CDR1 SGHTA, CDR2 FQGTGA. The CDR3 is 14 residues long. Between the trimmed V and J ends, which lost 1 base and 5 bases, there was a span of 11 bases. CDR3 nucleotides: TGTGCCAGCAGCTTAAACGGGGCAGGTACTGAAGCTTTCTTT. Residues: CASSLNGAGTEAFF.

This clonotype was detected only a few times. V usage is TRBV5-4 and J usage is TRBJ1-5; weak D call: TRBD1 (5 bases). Germline V gene sequence: CDR1 SGHNT, CDR2 YYREEE (reference sequence). With 2 bases removed from V and 8 bases from J, the gap between germline ends came to 14 bases. This CDR3 spans 14 amino acids. The CDR3: CASSFFGRDKPQHF. The CDR3, as DNA: TGTGCCAGCAGCTTTTTCGGCAGGGATAAGCCCCAGCATTTT. Drawing the rest from reference TRBV5-4 and TRBJ1-5, the complete variable domain is ETGVTQSPTHLIKTRGQQVTLRCSSQSGHNTVSWYQQALGQGPQFIFQYYREEENGRGNFPPRFSGLQFPNYSSELNVNALELDDSALYLCASSFFGRDKPQHFGDGTRLSIL.

The V gene is TRBV5-6, the J gene TRBJ2-1, with D unclear. The V gene's germline CDR1 is SGHDT and CDR2 YYEEEE. The CDR3 is 12 residues long. V gave up 0 bases and J gave up 13 bases, with 11 bases separating them. CDR3 DNA: TGTGCCAGCAGCTTGGAACGCACTGCTCAGTTCTTC. Protein product: CASSLERTAQFF.

This clonotype has just a few counts. The gene calls are TRBV20-1 and TRBJ1-1; 7 bases agree with TRBD1. The trim removed 2 bases at V and 2 bases at J, leaving 8 bases unmatched. Germline CDR1 is DFQATT and CDR2 is SNEGSKA (reference sequence). The CDR3 is made up of 15 amino acids. The CDR3 DNA is TGCAGTGCTAGACAAGGGGGCAGTGTAAACACTGAAGCTTTCTTT. This codes for CSARQGGSVNTEAFF.

J is TRBJ2-7 and V is TRBV5-5, with D unresolved. The CDR3 is 14 amino acids. V dropped 3 bases and J dropped 4 bases, with 14 bases sitting between them. Germline V gene data show CDR1 as SGHKS and CDR2 as YYEKEE (reference sequence). This CDR3 reads CASSSSDWRYEQYF. The CDR3 bases are TGTGCCAGCAGCTCATCCGACTGGAGATACGAGCAGTACTTC.

V gene TRBV5-1 combines with J gene TRBJ1-4, with D perhaps TRBD1 (5 bases). There are 15 residues in the CDR3. Germline V gene sequence: CDR1 SGHRS, CDR2 YFSETQ. Trimming left V 4 bases short and J 1 base short, with 11 bases between. The CDR3 reads CASSRGEITNEKLFF. CDR3 DNA: TGCGCCAGCAGCCGGGGGGAAATAACTAATGAAAAACTGTTTTTT.

This clonotype was detected only a few times. The rearrangement uses TRBV20-1 and TRBJ1-5, with D perhaps matching TRBD1 (5 bases). The length of the CDR3 is 15 residues. Deletions cut 0 bases from V and 5 bases from J, with 14 bases between. Germline assignment: CDR1 DFQATT and CDR2 SNEGSKA (reference sequence). CDR3 coding DNA: TGCAGTGCTAGAGATCCTAGGGGAGAGGATCAGCCCCAGCATTTT. It translates to CSARDPRGEDQPQHF.

This sequence joins TRBV11-3 and TRBJ2-2; the D is unclear. The germline CDR1 and CDR2 sequences are SGHNT and YENEEA. Trimming left V 6 bases short and J 7 bases short, with 12 bases between. The CDR3 runs to 13 residues. The CDR3, as DNA: TGTGCCAGCAGTGTAGCATCGGTCGGGGAGCTGTTTTTT. Protein product: CASSVASVGELFF.

This clonotype was seen a handful of times. The CDR3 DNA is TGCGCCAGCAGCCAAGGGGCGGCCGCCAGCCAGTACTTC. Amino acids: CASSQGAAASQYF. The rearrangement uses TRBV4-3 and TRBJ2-7, with D unresolved. The germline V gene encodes CDR1 LGHNA and CDR2 YSLEER. V was shortened by 1 base and J by 10 bases, with 14 bases between the two germline ends. The CDR3 spans 13 residues.

This clonotype was picked up a small number of times. The chain links TRBV15 to TRBJ2-7, with a weak D call TRBD2 (5 bases). The ends were cut back, 4 bases at V and 6 bases at J, with 13 bases in the middle. Germline V gene lookup returns CDR1 LNHNV and CDR2 YYDKDF (reference sequence). CDR3 length: 13 residues. CDR3 in DNA: TGTGCCACCAGCAATGACTTAGAGGGCGAGCAGTACTTC. This codes for CATSNDLEGEQYF.

The chain couples TRBV29-1 to TRBJ2-5; no clear D. Per the germline V gene, CDR1 is SQVTM and CDR2 is ANQGSEA. The CDR3 sequence is 10 residues long. Trimming removed 3 bases from V and 5 bases from J, with 4 bases in between. The CDR3 here is CSVDSETQYF. The DNA of the CDR3 is TGCAGCGTTGATAGTGAGACCCAGTACTTC.

In its sample, this clonotype was seen a few times. The chain combines TRBV5-6 with TRBJ2-7; TRBD2 matches 16 bases. This CDR3 has 17 residues. V lost 4 bases, J lost 5 bases, and 9 bases stayed unmatched. Germline values: CDR1 SGHDT, CDR2 YYEEEE. The CDR3 nucleotides are TGTGCCAGCAGCGGCGGGACTAGCGGGGGGGCAGGTCACGAGCAGTACGTC. This encodes CASSGGTSGGAGHEQYV.

V is TRBV6-2 or TRBV6-3 and J is TRBJ2-1; TRBD2 matches 9 bases. J lost 13 bases, V lost 7 bases, and 11 bases had no gene match. Germline CDR1 MNHEY, CDR2 SVGEGT. The CDR3 loop spans 13 amino acids. This CDR3 is CASKLVAGAAQFF. CDR3 nucleotide sequence: TGTGCCAGCAAACTCGTAGCGGGGGCCGCCCAGTTCTTC.

In its sample, this clonotype was seen a few times. The chain couples TRBV2 to TRBJ2-3; possible D gene TRBD1, 5 bases. V shed 3 bases and J shed 0 bases, with 10 bases lying between them. CDR1 and CDR2 from the germline V gene are SNHLY and FYNNEI. The CDR3 extends over 15 amino acids. The CDR3 here is CASSDGRVSTDTQYF. CDR3 in DNA: TGTGCCAGCAGTGACGGCAGGGTTAGCACAGATACGCAGTATTTT. The full variable domain, rest sourced from reference TRBV2 and TRBJ2-3, is EPEVTQTPSHQVTQMGQEVILRCVPISNHLYFYWYRQILGQKVEFLVSFYNNEISEKSEIFDDQFSVERPDGSNFTLKIRSTKLEDSAMYFCASSDGRVSTDTQYFGPGTRLTVL.

V usage is TRBV11-2 and J usage is TRBJ2-7; 8 bases align to TRBD1. Germline CDR1 is SGHAT and CDR2 is FQNNGV. J lost 5 bases, V lost 1 base, and 7 bases had no gene match. The CDR3 extends over 15 amino acids. The DNA of the CDR3 is TGTGCCAGCAGCTTAGGGCACGGACAGGGAAACGAGCAGTACTTC. It codes for CASSLGHGQGNEQYF.

The V gene is TRBV4-1, the J gene TRBJ2-6, with TRBD1 as a possible D gene (5 bases). Germline CDR1 MGHRA, CDR2 YSYEKL. The V gene lost 3 bases and the J gene lost 2 bases, with 17 bases spanning the gap. The CDR3 length is 18 residues. The CDR3 DNA follows: TGCGCCAGCAGCCAGGGGTACCTCAGGGTCGCTGGGGCCAACGTCCTGACTTTC. The encoded protein is CASSQGYLRVAGANVLTF.

The table lists this clonotype with a few counts. CDR3 bases: TGTGCCAGCAGTAAGACCGGGGGGCACCGCGATGAGCAGTTCTTC. The encoded protein is CASSKTGGHRDEQFF. The J gene is TRBJ2-1, the V gene TRBV6-2 or TRBV6-3; D may be TRBD2 (7 bases). CDR3 size: 15 residues. The germline CDR1 and CDR2 sequences are MNHEY and SVGEGT. V was trimmed by 5 bases and J by 8 bases, leaving 19 bases between them.

CDR3 nucleotides: TGTGCCAGCTCTCGGGGAAATGAGCAGTTCTTC. It translates to CASSRGNEQFF. The chain joins TRBV6-6 to TRBJ2-1; perhaps TRBD2 as D (5 bases). V was clipped by 8 bases and J by 7 bases, with 9 bases between them. CDR3 length: 11 residues. Per the germline V gene, CDR1 is MNHNY and CDR2 is SVGAGI (reference sequence).

This clonotype has ten or more counts. The chain links TRBV20-1 to TRBJ2-1, with a tentative D call TRBD2 (5 bases). CDR1 is DFQATT, CDR2 SNEGSKA, per germline (reference sequence). This CDR3 comprises 14 residues. Between the trimmed V and J ends, which lost 2 bases and 9 bases, there was a span of 17 bases. CDR3 coding DNA: TGCAGTGCTAGAACCGGGATATCCTCGGGTGAGCAGTTCTTC. Translating it yields CSARTGISSGEQFF.